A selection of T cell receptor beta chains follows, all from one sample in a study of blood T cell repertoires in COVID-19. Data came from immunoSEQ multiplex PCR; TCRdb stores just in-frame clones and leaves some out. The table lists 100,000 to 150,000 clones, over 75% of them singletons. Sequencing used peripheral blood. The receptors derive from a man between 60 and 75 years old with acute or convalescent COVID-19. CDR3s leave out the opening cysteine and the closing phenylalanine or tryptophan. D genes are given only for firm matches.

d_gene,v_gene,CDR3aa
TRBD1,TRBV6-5,ASSYGTGASYGYT
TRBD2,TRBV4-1,ASSQEGPAGNTDTQY
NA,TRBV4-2,ASSQARQPTDTQY
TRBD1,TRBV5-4,ASSQWTGGNEQY
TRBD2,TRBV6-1,ASSEASGTQETQY
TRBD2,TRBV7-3,ASSLAGVGEQY
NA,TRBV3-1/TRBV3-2,ASSPTDLVEAF
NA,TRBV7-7,ASSFSASVTGELF
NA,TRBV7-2,ASSLGIRGTNEKLF
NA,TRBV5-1,ASSFSGTGYEQY
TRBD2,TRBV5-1,ASSAGTSEGNEQF
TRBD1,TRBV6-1,ASSEGLGQGVQPQH
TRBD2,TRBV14,ASSRGAGGYEQY
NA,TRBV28,ASSLEGGYGYT
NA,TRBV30,AGDKGVMDTGELF
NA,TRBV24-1,ATSPGQPNSYT
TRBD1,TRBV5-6,ASSPGTGASMNTEAF
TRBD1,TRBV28,ASTGTAPPLH
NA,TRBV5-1,ASSSPDFGTEAF
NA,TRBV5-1,ASSLAGGTTGELF
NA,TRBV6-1,ASSEQGGYGYT
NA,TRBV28,ASSLAGFSYEQY
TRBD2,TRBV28,ASMRLAGDGNEQF
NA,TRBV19,ASSIRGQSGNTIY
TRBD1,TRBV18,ASSPPGEGQGAQGYT
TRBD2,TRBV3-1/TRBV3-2,ASSREDGTSGRGYQETQY
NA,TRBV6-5,ASWGTPNTGELF
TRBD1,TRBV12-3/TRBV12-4,ASSRDRDTEAF
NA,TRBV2,ASSAMGGPYEQY
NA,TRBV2,ATFPSRDSYNEQF
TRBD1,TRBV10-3,AISTGTGTQPQH
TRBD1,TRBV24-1,ATSATRWGGTGDGYT
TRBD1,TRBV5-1,ASSVDRGPNYGYT
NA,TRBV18,ASSREGGKLTSGNTIY
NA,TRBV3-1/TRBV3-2,ASSQGARSRPYEQY
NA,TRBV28,ASSISRSALVAGYT
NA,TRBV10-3,AISFREGYYGYT
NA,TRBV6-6,ASSLQGEKLF
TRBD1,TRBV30,AWDRGAGNTIY
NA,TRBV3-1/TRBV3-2,ASGLYNEQF
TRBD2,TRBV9,ASSVALAGGAKRGGELF
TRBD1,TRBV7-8,ASSFWTGIRTNEKLF
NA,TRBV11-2,ASSLDYHPRGQF
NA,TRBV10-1,ASSESYGGSTDTQY
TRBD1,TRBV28,AHFSPGQVSYGYT
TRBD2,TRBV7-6,ASSLPSGSTDTQY
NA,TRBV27,ASSLSQASPLH
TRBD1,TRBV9,ASSVGTGGFYEQY
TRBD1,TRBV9,ASSPGQGYEQY
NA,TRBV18,ATLTQGLASLPNTEAF
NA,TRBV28,ASSVTYEQY
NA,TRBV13,ASSLALGEGAYSNQPQH
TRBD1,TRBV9,ASSTGTGPRYYGYT
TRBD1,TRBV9,ASTRDSNSPLH
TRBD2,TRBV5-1,ASSFGGTSGINEQF